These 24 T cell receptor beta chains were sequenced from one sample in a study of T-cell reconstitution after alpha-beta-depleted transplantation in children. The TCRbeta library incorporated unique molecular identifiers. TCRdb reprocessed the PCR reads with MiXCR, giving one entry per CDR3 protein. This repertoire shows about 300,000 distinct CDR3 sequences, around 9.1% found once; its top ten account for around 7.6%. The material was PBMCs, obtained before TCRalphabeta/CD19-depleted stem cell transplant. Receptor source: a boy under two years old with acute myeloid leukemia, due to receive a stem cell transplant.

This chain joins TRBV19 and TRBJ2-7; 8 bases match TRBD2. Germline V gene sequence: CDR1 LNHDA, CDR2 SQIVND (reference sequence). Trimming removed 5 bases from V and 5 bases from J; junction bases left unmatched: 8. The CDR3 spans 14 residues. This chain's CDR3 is CASSRTGGPNEQYF. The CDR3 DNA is TGTGCCAGTAGTCGGACGGGAGGGCCTAACGAGCAGTACTTC.

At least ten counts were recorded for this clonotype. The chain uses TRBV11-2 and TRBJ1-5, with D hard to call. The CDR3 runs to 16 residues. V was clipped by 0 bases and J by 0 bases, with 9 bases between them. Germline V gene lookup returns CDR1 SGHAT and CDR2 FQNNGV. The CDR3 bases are TGTGCCAGCAGCTTAGATTCGGTCGATAGCAATCAGCCCCAGCATTTT. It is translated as CASSLDSVDSNQPQHF. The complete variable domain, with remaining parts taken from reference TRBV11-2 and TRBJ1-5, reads EAGVAQSPRYKIIEKRQSVAFWCNPISGHATLYWYQQILGQGPKLLIQFQNNGVVDDSQLPKDRFSAERLKGVDSTLKIQPAKLEDSAVYLCASSLDSVDSNQPQHFGDGTRLSIL.

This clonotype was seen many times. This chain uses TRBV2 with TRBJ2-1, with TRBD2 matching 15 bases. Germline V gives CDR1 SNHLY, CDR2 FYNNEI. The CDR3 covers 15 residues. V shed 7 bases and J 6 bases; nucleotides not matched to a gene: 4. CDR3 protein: CASTRTSGGANEQFF. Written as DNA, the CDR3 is TGTGCCAGCACCCGGACTAGCGGGGGGGCCAATGAGCAGTTCTTC.

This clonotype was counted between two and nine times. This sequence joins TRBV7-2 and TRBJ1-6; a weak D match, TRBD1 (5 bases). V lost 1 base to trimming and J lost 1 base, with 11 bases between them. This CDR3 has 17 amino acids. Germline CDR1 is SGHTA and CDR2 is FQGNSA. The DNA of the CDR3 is TGTGCCAGCAGCTTAGGACGGGGGTGGTCCTATAATTCACCCCTCCACTTT. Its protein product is CASSLGRGWSYNSPLHF.

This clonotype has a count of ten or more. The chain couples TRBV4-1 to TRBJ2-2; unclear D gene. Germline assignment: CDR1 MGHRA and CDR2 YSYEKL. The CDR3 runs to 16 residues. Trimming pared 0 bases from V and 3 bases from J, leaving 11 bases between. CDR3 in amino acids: CASSQDEGPHTGELFF. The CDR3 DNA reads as TGCGCCAGCAGCCAAGATGAAGGTCCCCACACCGGGGAGCTGTTTTTT.

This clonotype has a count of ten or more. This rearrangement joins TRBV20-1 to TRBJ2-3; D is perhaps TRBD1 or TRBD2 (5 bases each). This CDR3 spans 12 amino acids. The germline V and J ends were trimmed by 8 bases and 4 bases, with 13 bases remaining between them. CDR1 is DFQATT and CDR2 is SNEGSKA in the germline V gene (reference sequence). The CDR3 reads CSLTGPSDTQYF. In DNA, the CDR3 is TGCAGTCTAACGGGGCCCTCAGATACGCAGTATTTT.

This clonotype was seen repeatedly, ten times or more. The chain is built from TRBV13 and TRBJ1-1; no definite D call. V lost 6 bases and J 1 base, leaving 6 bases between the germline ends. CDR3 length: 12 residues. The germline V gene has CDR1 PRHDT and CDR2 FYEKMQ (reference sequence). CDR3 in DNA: TGTGCCAGCAGATGGGGGAACACTGAAGCTTTCTTT. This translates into CASRWGNTEAFF.

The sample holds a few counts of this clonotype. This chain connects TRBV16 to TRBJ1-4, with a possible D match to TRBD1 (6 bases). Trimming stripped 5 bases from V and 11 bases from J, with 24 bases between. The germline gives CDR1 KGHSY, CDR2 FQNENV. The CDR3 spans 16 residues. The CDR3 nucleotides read TGTGCCAGCAGCTATGTTGCCGGACAGTTCTCTGACAAACTGTTTTTT. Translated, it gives CASSYVAGQFSDKLFF.

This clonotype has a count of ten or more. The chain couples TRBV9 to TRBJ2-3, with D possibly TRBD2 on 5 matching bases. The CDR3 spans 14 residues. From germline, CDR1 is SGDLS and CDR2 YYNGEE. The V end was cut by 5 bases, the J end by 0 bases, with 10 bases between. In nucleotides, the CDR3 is TGTGCCAGCAGACCAAGCGGTAGCACAGATACGCAGTATTTT. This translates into CASRPSGSTDTQYF. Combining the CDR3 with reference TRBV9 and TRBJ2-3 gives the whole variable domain DSGVTQTPKHLITATGQRVTLRCSPRSGDLSVYWYQQSLDQGLQFLIQYYNGEERAKGNILERFSAQQFPDLHSELNLSSLELGDSALYFCASRPSGSTDTQYFGPGTRLTVL.

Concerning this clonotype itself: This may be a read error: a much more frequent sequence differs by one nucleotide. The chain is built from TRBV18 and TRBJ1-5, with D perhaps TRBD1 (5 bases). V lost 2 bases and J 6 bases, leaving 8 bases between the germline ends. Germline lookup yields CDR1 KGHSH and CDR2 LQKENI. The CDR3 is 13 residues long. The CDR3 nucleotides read TGTGCCAGCTCACCATGGGGGTTTCAGCCCCAGCATTTT. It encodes CASSPWGFQPQHF.

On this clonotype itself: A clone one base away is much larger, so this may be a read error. In nucleotides, the CDR3 is TGCGCCAGCAGAATCGGAAACAGGGAAGACGAGCAGCACTTC. Translating gives CASRIGNREDEQHF. The chain carries TRBV5-1 and TRBJ2-7; TRBD1 might be the D (6 bases). The CDR3 has 14 amino acids. The V gene's germline CDR1 is SGHRS and CDR2 YFSETQ.

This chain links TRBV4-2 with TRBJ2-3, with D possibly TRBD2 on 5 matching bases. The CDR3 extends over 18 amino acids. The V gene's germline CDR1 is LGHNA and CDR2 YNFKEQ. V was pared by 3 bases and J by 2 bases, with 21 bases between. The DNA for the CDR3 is TGTGCCAGCAGCCAGGACCTCAGCCGGGGTCTACTCACAGATACGCAGTATTTT. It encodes CASSQDLSRGLLTDTQYF.

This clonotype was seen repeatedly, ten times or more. CDR3 DNA sequence: TGTGCCAGCAGCTTAAGGAGGGATCCCTACAATGAGCAGTTCTTC. This gives the protein CASSLRRDPYNEQFF. J is TRBJ2-1 and V is TRBV7-8; D is possibly TRBD2 (6 bases). CDR3 length equals 15 residues. Trimming left V 2 bases short and J 2 bases short, with 10 bases between. Germline CDR1 and CDR2: SGHVS and FQNEAQ.

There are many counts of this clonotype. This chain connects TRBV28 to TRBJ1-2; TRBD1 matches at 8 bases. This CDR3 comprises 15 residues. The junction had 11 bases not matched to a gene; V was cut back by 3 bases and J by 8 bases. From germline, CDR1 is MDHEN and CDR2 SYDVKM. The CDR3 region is CASSLVGQGAGGYTF. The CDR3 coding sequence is TGTGCCAGCAGTTTGGTGGGGCAGGGGGCGGGAGGCTACACCTTC.

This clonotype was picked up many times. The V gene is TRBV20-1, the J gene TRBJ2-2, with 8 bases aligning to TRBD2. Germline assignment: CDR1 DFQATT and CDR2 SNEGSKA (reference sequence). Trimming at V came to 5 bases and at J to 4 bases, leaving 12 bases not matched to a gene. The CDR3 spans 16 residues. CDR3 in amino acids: CSARRGTSVVTGELFF. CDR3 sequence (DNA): TGCAGTGCTCGCCGCGGGACTAGTGTGGTCACCGGGGAGCTGTTTTTT.

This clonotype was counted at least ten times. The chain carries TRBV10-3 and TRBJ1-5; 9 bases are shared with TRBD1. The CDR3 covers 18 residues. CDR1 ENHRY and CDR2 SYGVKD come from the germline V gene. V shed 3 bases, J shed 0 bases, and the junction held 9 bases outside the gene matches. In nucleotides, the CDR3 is TGTGCCATCAGTGAAGGGACAGGGAGGGAATATAGCAATCAGCCCCAGCATTTT. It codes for CAISEGTGREYSNQPQHF.

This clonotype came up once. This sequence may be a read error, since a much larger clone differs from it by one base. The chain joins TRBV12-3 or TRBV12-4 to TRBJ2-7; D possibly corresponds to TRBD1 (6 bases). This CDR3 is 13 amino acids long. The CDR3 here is CASRTGLTYGQYF. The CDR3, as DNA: TGTGCCAGCAGGACAGGTTTGACCTACGGGCAGTACTTC.

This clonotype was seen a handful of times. CDR3 coding DNA: TGTGCCACCAGTGAGCATGAGAACCTTTTCCAGGGCGGAGGGGATCAGCCCCAGCATTTT. Protein sequence: CATSEHENLFQGGGDQPQHF. The rearrangement joins TRBV24-1 to TRBJ1-5; D is possibly TRBD1 (5 bases). Germline lookup yields CDR1 KGHDR and CDR2 SFDVKD. V was shortened by 4 bases and J by 5 bases, with 29 bases between the two germline ends. This CDR3 comprises 20 residues.

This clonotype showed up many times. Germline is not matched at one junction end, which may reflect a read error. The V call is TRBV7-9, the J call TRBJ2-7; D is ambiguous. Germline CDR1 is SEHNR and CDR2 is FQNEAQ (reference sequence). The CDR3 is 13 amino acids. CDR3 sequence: CASSFPGSYEQYF. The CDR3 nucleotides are TGCGCCAGCAGCTTCCCAGGCTCCTACGAGCAGTACTTC.

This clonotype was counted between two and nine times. Written as DNA, the CDR3 is TGTGCCAGCTCACCGGCGGCAGCTAACTATGGCTACACCTTC. This gives the protein CASSPAAANYGYTF. This chain joins TRBV18 and TRBJ1-2; no clear D. In germline, CDR1 is KGHSH, CDR2 LQKENI. Trimming cost V 3 bases and J 0 bases, with 8 bases left between them. This CDR3 region has 14 residues. Combining the CDR3 with reference TRBV18 and TRBJ1-2 gives the whole variable domain NAGVMQNPRHLVRRRGQEARLRCSPMKGHSHVYWYRQLPEEGLKFMVYLQKENIIDESGMPKERFSAEFPKEGPSILRIQQVVRGDSAAYFCASSPAAANYGYTFGSGTRLTVV.

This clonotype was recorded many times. The CDR3 nucleotides are TGTGCCAGCAGCTCGCGGGAGTGGGATGAGCAGTTCTTC. This codes for CASSSREWDEQFF. The genes are TRBV7-9 and TRBJ2-1; the match to TRBD2 covers 7 bases. CDR1 is SEHNR, CDR2 FQNEAQ, per germline (reference sequence). The junction had 5 bases not matched to a gene; V was cut back by 4 bases and J by 8 bases. This CDR3 comprises 13 residues.

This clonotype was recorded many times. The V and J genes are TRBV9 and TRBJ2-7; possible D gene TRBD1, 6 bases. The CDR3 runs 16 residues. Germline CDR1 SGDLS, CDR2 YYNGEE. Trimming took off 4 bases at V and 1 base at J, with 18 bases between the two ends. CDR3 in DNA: TGTGCCAGCAGCCTTAAGAGGACAGCGGTATCCTACGAGCAGTACTTC. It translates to CASSLKRTAVSYEQYF.

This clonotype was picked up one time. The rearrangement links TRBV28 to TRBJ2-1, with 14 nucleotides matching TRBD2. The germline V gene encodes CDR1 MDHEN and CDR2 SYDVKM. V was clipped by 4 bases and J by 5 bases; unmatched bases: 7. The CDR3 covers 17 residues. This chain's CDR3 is CASSSGTSGSRHNEQFF. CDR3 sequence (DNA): TGTGCCAGCAGTTCCGGGACTAGCGGGAGTCGGCACAATGAGCAGTTCTTC.

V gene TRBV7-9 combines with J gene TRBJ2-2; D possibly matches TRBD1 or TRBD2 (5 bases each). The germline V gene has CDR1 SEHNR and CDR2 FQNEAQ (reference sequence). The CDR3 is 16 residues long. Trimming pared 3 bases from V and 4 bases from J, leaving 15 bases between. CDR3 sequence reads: CASSFLGAVITGELFF. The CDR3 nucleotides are TGTGCCAGCAGCTTCCTCGGGGCCGTAATCACCGGGGAGCTGTTTTTT.